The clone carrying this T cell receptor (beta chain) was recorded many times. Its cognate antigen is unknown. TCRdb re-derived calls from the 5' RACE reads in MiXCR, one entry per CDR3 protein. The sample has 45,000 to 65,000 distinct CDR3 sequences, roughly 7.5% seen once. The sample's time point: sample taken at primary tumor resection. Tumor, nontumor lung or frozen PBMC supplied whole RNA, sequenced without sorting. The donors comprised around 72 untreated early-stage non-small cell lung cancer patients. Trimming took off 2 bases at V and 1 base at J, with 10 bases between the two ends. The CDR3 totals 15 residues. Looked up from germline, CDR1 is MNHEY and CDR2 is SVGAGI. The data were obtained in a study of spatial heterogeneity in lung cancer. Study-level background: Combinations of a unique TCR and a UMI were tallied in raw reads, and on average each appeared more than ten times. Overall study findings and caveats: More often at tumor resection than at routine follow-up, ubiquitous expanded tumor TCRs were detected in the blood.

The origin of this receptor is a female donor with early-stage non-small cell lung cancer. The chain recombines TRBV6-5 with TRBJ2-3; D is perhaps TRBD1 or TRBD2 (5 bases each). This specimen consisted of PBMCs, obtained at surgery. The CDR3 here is CASSYDRGRTDTQYF. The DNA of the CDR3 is TGTGCCAGCAGTTACGACCGGGGCCGCACAGATACGCAGTATTTT.